This TCR beta chain is from a study of CD8 T cells in ankylosing spondylitis. Study results and caveats: One TCR beta motif, made up of 7 or 8 highly homologous variants, appeared characteristic of ankylosing spondylitis blood.

This clonotype has at least ten counts. Its antigen is undetermined. In germline, CDR1 is PRHDT, CDR2 FYEKMQ (reference sequence). The CDR3 consists of 14 residues. With V trimmed by 3 bases and J by 6 bases, 1 base remained unmatched. Via MiXCR, TCRdb re-called the 5' RACE reads, giving one row per CDR3 protein. Altogether fewer than 450,000 distinct CDR3 sequences are present, roughly 18% being singletons, with the ten largest covering around 0.92%. This clonotype originated in a male donor with ankylosing spondylitis. The genes are TRBV13 and TRBJ1-5, with 11 bases fitting TRBD1. The sequencing input was blood, either unsorted or a sorted T cell fraction (not recorded which). The CDR3 sequence is CASSFGTGGQPQHF. The CDR3 nucleotides read TGTGCCAGCAGCTTCGGGACAGGGGGTCAGCCCCAGCATTTT.